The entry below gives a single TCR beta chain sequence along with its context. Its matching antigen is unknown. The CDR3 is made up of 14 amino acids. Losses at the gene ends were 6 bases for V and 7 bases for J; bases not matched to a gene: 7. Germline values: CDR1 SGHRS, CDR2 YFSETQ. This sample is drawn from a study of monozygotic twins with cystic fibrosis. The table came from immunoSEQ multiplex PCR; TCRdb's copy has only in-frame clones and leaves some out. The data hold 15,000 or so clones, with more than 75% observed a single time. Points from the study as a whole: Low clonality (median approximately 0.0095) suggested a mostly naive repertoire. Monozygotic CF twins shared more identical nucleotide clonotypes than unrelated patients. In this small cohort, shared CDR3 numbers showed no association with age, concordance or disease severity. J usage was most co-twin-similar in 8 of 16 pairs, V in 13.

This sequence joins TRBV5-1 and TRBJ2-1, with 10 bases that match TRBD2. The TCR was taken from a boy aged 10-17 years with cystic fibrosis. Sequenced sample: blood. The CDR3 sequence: CASMASGSRNEQFF. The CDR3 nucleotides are TGCGCCAGCATGGCTAGCGGGAGCCGAAATGAGCAGTTCTTC. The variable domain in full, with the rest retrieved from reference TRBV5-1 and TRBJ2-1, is KAGVTQTPRYLIKTRGQQVTLSCSPISGHRSVSWYQQTPGQGLQFLFEYFSETQRNKGNFPGRFSGRQFSNSRSEMNVSTLELGDSALYLCASMASGSRNEQFFGPGTRLTVL.